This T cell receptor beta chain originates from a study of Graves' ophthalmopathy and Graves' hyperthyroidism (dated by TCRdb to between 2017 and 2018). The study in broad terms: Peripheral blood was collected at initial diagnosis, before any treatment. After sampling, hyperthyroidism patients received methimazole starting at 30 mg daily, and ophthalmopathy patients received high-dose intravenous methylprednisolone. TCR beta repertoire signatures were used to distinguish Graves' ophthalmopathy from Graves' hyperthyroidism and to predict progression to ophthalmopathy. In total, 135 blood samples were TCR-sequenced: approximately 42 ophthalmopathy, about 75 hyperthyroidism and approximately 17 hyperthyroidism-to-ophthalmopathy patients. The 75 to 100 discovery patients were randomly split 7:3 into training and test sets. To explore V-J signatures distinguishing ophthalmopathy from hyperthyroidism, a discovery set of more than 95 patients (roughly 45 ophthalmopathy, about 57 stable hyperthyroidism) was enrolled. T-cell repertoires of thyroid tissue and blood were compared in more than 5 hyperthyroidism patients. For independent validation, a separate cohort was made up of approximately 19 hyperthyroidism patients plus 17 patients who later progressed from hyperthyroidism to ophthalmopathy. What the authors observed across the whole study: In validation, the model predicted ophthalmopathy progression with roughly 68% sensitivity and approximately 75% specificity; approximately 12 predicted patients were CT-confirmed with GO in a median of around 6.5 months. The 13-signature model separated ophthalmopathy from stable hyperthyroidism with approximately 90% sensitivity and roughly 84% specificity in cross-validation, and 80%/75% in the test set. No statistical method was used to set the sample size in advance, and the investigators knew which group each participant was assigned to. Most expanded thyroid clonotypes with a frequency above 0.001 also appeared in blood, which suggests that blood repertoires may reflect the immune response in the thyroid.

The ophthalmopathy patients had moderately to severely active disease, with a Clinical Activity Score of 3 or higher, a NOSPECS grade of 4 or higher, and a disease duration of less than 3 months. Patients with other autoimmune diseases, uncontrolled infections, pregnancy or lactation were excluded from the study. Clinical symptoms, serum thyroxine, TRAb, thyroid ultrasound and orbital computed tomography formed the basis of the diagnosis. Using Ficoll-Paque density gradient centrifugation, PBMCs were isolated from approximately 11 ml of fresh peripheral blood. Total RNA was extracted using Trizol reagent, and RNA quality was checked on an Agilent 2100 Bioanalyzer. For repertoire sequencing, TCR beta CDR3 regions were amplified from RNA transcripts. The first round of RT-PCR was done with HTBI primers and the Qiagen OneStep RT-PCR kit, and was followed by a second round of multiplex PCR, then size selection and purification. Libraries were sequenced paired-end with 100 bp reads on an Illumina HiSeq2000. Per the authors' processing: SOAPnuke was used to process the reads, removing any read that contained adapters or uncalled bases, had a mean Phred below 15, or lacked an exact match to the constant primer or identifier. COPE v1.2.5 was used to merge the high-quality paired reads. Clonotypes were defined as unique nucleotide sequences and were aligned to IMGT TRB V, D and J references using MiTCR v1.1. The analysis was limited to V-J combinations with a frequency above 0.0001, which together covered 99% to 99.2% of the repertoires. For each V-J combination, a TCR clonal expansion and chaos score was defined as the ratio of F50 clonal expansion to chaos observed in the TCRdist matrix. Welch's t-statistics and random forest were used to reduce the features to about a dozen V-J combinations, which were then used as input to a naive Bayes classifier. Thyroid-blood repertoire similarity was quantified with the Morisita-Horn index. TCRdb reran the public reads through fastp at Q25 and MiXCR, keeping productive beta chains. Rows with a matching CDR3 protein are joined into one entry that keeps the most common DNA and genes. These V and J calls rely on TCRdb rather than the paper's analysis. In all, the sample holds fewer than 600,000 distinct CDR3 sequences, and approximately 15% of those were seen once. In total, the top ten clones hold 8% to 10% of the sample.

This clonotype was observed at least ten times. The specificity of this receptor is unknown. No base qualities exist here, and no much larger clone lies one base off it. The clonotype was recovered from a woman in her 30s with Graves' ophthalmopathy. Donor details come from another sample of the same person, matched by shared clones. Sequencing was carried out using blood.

The CDR3 protein: CSARDPKGLYGYTF. In nucleotide form, the sequence is TGCAGTGCTAGAGATCCAAAAGGGTTATATGGCTACACCTTC. The rearranged chain carries TRBV20-1 and TRBJ1-2; the D gene cannot be named for sure. The germline V gene (reference sequence) gives CDR1 as DFQATT and CDR2 as SNEGSKA. V is cut by 0 bases and J by 5 bases, and the space between the germline ends is 13 bases. The CDR3 measures 14 amino acids from cysteine to phenylalanine. Solely the CDR3 DNA is kept, with 42 bases framed from the first base.